This TCR beta chain derives from a study of cytomegalovirus exposure and HLA in healthy donors. Study background: There were some 410 genotyped donors. Of these, roughly 80% fell in the genetic ancestry cluster associated with self-reported Caucasian donors. General study results and limits: Being productive about 87% or about 30% of the time was typical of most TCR beta V segments in an earlier analysis. The investigators catalogued 150 to 200 TCR beta chains as cytomegalovirus-associated.

The PCR ran on 60 Vbeta and 13 Jbeta primers. TCRdb's copy holds only in-frame clones and misses some; the assay was immunoSEQ multiplex PCR. The table shows about 94,000 clones, with around 66% occurring only once. Sampled while nominally healthy, donors likely had unrecorded immune exposures. With regard to this clone: The antigen is undetermined.

V lost 0 bases to trimming and J lost 6 bases, with 9 bases between them. The CDR3 runs 13 residues. Germline CDR1 and CDR2: SGHTA and FQGTGA. The receptor was isolated from a man in his thirties or forties in good health and CMV-seronegative. Sample: PBMCs. The rearrangement links TRBV7-3 to TRBJ2-7, with D possibly matching TRBD2 (6 bases). Written as DNA, the CDR3 is TGTGCCAGCAGCTTAACAGGGACTGGCGAGCAGTACTTC. The encoded protein is CASSLTGTGEQYF.